The sample holds many counts of the clone carrying this T cell receptor beta chain. Its cognate antigen is unknown. PCR was performed a second time for roughly 7 to 11 cycles using a sample-barcoded 5' primer and a J-beta primer mix. Every cDNA molecule bore a tag from a template-switch adaptor containing 12 random nucleotides. One entry per CDR3 protein, called by TCRdb with MiXCR from the 5' RACE reads. This table holds 850,000 or so distinct CDR3 sequences, roughly 26% found once. This specimen belongs to a study of blood T cells in healthy people across ages. Trimming at V came to 6 bases and at J to 0 bases, leaving 18 bases not matched to a gene. The CDR3 totals 19 residues. Looked up from germline, CDR1 is MNHNS and CDR2 is SASEGT. The authors extracted at least 5.5 micrograms of total RNA per sample. Study-level points and caveats: Older individuals had lower TCR beta diversity per million T cells (the decline was roughly linear).

The receptor was derived from a woman of 80 years or more in good health. Sample: blood. The V call is TRBV6-1, the J call TRBJ2-3; 7 nucleotides match TRBD2. The CDR3 nucleotides are TGTGCCAGCAGCCGCCAACCCATTAGCGGGTCCCCTAGCACAGATACGCAGTATTTT. Amino acids: CASSRQPISGSPSTDTQYF.